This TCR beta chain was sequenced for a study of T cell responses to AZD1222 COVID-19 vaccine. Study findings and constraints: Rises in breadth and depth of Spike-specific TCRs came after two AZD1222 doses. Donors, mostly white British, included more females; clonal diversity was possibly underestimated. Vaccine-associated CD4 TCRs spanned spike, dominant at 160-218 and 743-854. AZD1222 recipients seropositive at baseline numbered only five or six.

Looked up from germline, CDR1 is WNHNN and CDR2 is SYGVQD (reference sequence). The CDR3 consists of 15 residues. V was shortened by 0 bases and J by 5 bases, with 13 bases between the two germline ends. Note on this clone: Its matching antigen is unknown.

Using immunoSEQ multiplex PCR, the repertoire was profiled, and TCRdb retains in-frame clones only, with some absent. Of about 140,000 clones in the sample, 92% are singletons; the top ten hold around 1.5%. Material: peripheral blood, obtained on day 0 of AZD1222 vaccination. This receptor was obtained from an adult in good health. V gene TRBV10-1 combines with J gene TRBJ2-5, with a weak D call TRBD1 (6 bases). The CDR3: CASSESGASRETQYF. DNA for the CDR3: TGCGCCAGCAGTGAGTCGGGGGCTAGCAGGGAGACCCAGTACTTC.